The next 26 T cell receptor beta chains were all read from a single sample in a study of immune heterogeneity within non-small cell lung tumors. The TCR beta CDR3 region underwent multiplex PCR amplification with 32 V and 13 J primers. TCRdb independently ran MiXCR on the multiplex PCR reads; one entry per CDR3 protein. The repertoire includes about 3,300 distinct CDR3 sequences, 25% to 35% of them detected once, and roughly a tenth sits in the top ten. Bulk tumor genomic DNA, roughly 600 ng per sample, was used as template. Spaced far apart, several biopsies were taken from each primary tumor during surgery. Each patient presented with untreated, newly diagnosed non-small cell lung cancer and received curative surgery. Sequencing was done on a sample of lung tumor tissue. The receptors were gathered from a man aged 55 to 70 with non-small cell lung cancer.

This clonotype has only a few counts. This chain links TRBV4-1 with TRBJ2-1; 7 nucleotides line up with TRBD2. The CDR3 consists of 14 residues. V gave up 4 bases and J gave up 7 bases; unmatched junction bases: 7. Germline assignment: CDR1 MGHRA and CDR2 YSYEKL. The CDR3 DNA sequence: TGCGCCAGCAGCCCGAATTCGGGGGGAAATGAGCAGTTCTTC. Translated: CASSPNSGGNEQFF.

In its sample, this clonotype ranks as medium-sized (0.01 to 0.1%). The V and J genes are TRBV5-4 and TRBJ1-3, with no clear D. The CDR3 has 15 amino acids. In germline, CDR1 is SGHNT, CDR2 YYREEE (reference sequence). V gave up 0 bases and J gave up 1 base, with 8 bases separating them. DNA of the CDR3: TGTGCCAGCAGCTTGGGGAGACGGTCTGGAAACACCATATATTTT. This codes for CASSLGRRSGNTIYF.

This rearrangement joins TRBV9 to TRBJ2-5, with a possible D match to TRBD1 (6 bases). Trimming cost V 3 bases and J 5 bases, with 17 bases left between them. Per germline, CDR1 SGDLS and CDR2 YYNGEE. The CDR3 has 15 residues. The CDR3 protein is CASSARTVTRETQYF. The CDR3 DNA follows: TGTGCCAGCAGCGCCCGGACAGTCACCCGGGAGACCCAGTACTTC.

This clonotype was found a few times. The rearrangement uses TRBV7-2 and TRBJ2-7; possible D gene TRBD2, 5 bases. Between the trimmed V and J ends, which lost 0 bases and 2 bases, there was a span of 14 bases. This CDR3 has 16 residues. CDR1 and CDR2 (germline): SGHTA, FQGNSA. In DNA, the CDR3 is TGTGCCAGCAGCTTAGCGAGGGCAACGTCGGCCTACGAGCAGTACTTC. Its protein product is CASSLARATSAYEQYF.

In this sample, this clonotype turned up a few times. The chain uses TRBV14 and TRBJ2-3; D unresolved. The ends were cut back, 4 bases at V and 11 bases at J, with 13 bases in the middle. The CDR3 length is 12 residues. Looked up from germline, CDR1 is SGHDN and CDR2 is FVKESK. The CDR3 DNA reads as TGTGCCAGCAGCCTTAGGACGGAGCGGCAGTATTTT. Translating it yields CASSLRTERQYF.

This clonotype was detected a few times. V gene TRBV2 combines with J gene TRBJ2-2, with a weak D call TRBD1 (6 bases). The germline V gene encodes CDR1 SNHLY and CDR2 FYNNEI. V was pared by 8 bases and J by 4 bases, with 11 bases between. The CDR3 extends over 13 amino acids. The CDR3 sequence is CASRDTPTGELFF. The CDR3 DNA sequence: TGTGCCAGCCGGGACACACCCACCGGGGAGCTGTTTTTT. The complete variable domain, with remaining parts taken from reference TRBV2 and TRBJ2-2, reads EPEVTQTPSHQVTQMGQEVILRCVPISNHLYFYWYRQILGQKVEFLVSFYNNEISEKSEIFDDQFSVERPDGSNFTLKIRSTKLEDSAMYFCASRDTPTGELFFGEGSRLTVL.

Note on this clonotype: The germline gene is not matched at one end of the junction; a read error may be the cause. This chain connects TRBV27 to TRBJ2-1; TRBD1 agrees at 7 bases. CDR3 length: 14 amino acids. The V gene's germline CDR1 is MNHEY and CDR2 SMNVEV (reference sequence). The CDR3: CAISLSGGADEQFF. CDR3 nucleotides: TGTGCCATCAGTTTATCAGGGGGAGCCGATGAACAGTTCTTC.

The table lists this clonotype with a count of one. The rearrangement links TRBV28 to TRBJ2-1; TRBD2 aligns across 7 bases. The CDR3 is 16 amino acids. Trimming removed 6 bases from V and 0 bases from J; junction bases left unmatched: 8. From germline, CDR1 is MDHEN and CDR2 SYDVKM. CDR3 loop: CASRSVGGSSYNEQFF. The DNA for the CDR3 is TGTGCCAGCAGGTCAGTGGGCGGGAGCTCCTACAATGAGCAGTTCTTC.

This clonotype was detected a few times. The chain employs TRBV20-1 and TRBJ1-5; a weak D match, TRBD1 (5 bases). Trimming pared 5 bases from V and 0 bases from J, leaving 11 bases between. Germline CDR1 and CDR2: DFQATT and SNEGSKA (reference sequence). This CDR3 is built from 14 residues. CDR3 sequence reads: CSAGGRNSNQPQHF. As DNA, the CDR3 is TGCAGTGCTGGGGGACGGAATAGCAATCAGCCCCAGCATTTT.

This clonotype was seen more than once but under ten times. This rearrangement joins TRBV5-6 to TRBJ2-7; D could derive from TRBD1 or TRBD2 (5 bases each). Per the germline V gene, CDR1 is SGHDT and CDR2 is YYEEEE. Trimming cost V 1 base and J 9 bases, with 20 bases left between them. This CDR3 comprises 15 residues. The CDR3 bases are TGTGCCAGCAGCTTGCAGGGCGGGCGTTATTTTGGGCAGTACTTC. The encoded protein is CASSLQGGRYFGQYF.

The sample holds a few counts of this clonotype. The chain recombines TRBV28 with TRBJ2-3; D possibly uses TRBD1 or TRBD2 (5 bases each). V lost 6 bases to trimming and J lost 5 bases, with 12 bases between them. Germline V gives CDR1 MDHEN, CDR2 SYDVKM. This CDR3 spans 13 amino acids. The CDR3 loop reads CASRGPNKDTQYF. In DNA form, the CDR3 reads TGTGCCAGCAGGGGACCGAATAAAGATACGCAGTATTTT.

V and J are TRBV20-1 and TRBJ2-1; D tentatively reads TRBD1 or TRBD2 (6 bases each). CDR1 DFQATT and CDR2 SNEGSKA come from the germline V gene (reference sequence). Trimming took 6 bases from V and 2 from J, leaving 14 bases between them. This CDR3 has 14 amino acids. In DNA form, the CDR3 reads TGCAGTGCCCGAGGGGGGAGGACCTACAATGAGCAGTTCTTC. It specifies CSARGGRTYNEQFF.

The chain links TRBV29-1 to TRBJ2-7; 8 bases map to TRBD1. CDR1 is SQVTM, CDR2 ANQGSEA, per germline. The CDR3 is made up of 12 amino acids. J lost 1 base, V lost 7 bases, and 3 bases had no gene match. The CDR3 protein is CSGRQGSYEQYF. The CDR3 coding sequence is TGCAGCGGCCGACAGGGGTCCTACGAGCAGTACTTC.

This clonotype was counted only a few times. The chain combines TRBV30 with TRBJ1-1; TRBD1 is a possible D gene (5 bases). Germline CDR1 reads GTSNPN; CDR2 reads SVGIG (reference sequence). The V and J ends lost 0 bases and 5 bases respectively, with 13 bases between them. The CDR3 covers 14 residues. Here the CDR3 reads CAWSVIWAGTEAFF. CDR3 in DNA: TGTGCCTGGAGTGTAATTTGGGCAGGGACTGAAGCTTTCTTT.

This clonotype is categorized as medium-sized. The chain is built from TRBV27 and TRBJ1-2; D is perhaps TRBD1 (6 bases). The CDR3 length is 15 residues. V dropped 7 bases and J dropped 3 bases, with 18 bases sitting between them. Germline V CDR1 and CDR2: MNHEY, SMNVEV (reference sequence). This CDR3 is CASKARGSLDYGYTF. The CDR3 DNA sequence: TGTGCCAGCAAAGCAAGGGGGAGCTTGGACTATGGCTACACCTTC.

The chain couples TRBV6-1 to TRBJ2-1, with 10 bases aligning to TRBD2. Germline CDR1 is MNHNS and CDR2 is SASEGT. J gave up 6 bases and V 8 bases, and 7 bases lay outside the gene matches. The CDR3 loop spans 14 amino acids. CDR3 bases: TGTGCCAGCGGACTAGCGGTAGTAGGCAATGAGCAGTTCTTC. It codes for CASGLAVVGNEQFF.

As regards this clonotype: This clone may be a read error of a much larger clone one base away. V is TRBV27 and J is TRBJ2-1; TRBD1 matches at 7 bases. Trimming took 1 base from V and 2 from J; bases not matched to a gene: 11. This CDR3 contains 18 residues. CDR1 and CDR2 (germline): MNHEY, SMNVEV (reference sequence). The CDR3, as DNA: TGTGCCAGCAGTTTATATGGGACAGAATCATCGCCCTACAATGAGCAGTTCTTC. As protein: CASSLYGTESSPYNEQFF.

Within the sample, this clonotype is medium-sized. The chain recombines TRBV10-3 with TRBJ1-3; no definite D call. V lost 8 bases and J 0 bases, leaving 8 bases between the germline ends. Germline V gives CDR1 ENHRY, CDR2 SYGVKD. The length of the CDR3 is 13 residues. Here the CDR3 DNA reads TGTGCCATCGACGGAGGCTCTGGAAACACCATATATTTT. Translated: CAIDGGSGNTIYF.

In its sample, this clonotype was seen a few times. This chain uses TRBV4-1 with TRBJ2-1, with 11 bases lining up with TRBD2. The V gene end was trimmed by 1 base and the J gene end by 12 bases; junction bases not matched to a gene: 8. The germline V gene has CDR1 MGHRA and CDR2 YSYEKL. The CDR3 runs 15 residues. The CDR3 loop is CASSQAGTSGYVQFF. In DNA, the CDR3 is TGCGCCAGCAGCCAAGCCGGGACTAGCGGATACGTGCAGTTCTTC.

About this clonotype itself: This clone may be a read error of a much larger clone one base away. The rearrangement links TRBV11-2 to TRBJ2-7, with D perhaps being TRBD1 or TRBD2 (5 bases each). Germline loops: CDR1 SGHAT, CDR2 FQNNGV. This CDR3 comprises 13 residues. This chain's CDR3 is CSSSLGPTYEQYF. The CDR3 DNA reads as TGTTCCAGCAGCTTGGGACCGACCTACGAGCAGTACTTC.

This chain uses TRBV9 with TRBJ1-4; no definite D call. There are 14 residues in the CDR3. V lost 0 bases to trimming and J lost 10 bases, with 13 bases between them. Germline V gives CDR1 SGDLS, CDR2 YYNGEE. The CDR3 spells CASSVEFTAGKLFF. For the CDR3, the DNA is TGTGCCAGCAGCGTAGAGTTCACCGCGGGAAAACTGTTTTTT.

On this clonotype: Compared with germline, one end of the junction differs, possibly owing to a read error. V is TRBV6-4 and J is TRBJ2-1; D is possibly TRBD2 (6 bases). This CDR3 is 12 amino acids long. The germline gives CDR1 MRHNA, CDR2 SNTAGT. DNA for the CDR3: TGTGCCATCACGGTGAGGGTGCGCGGGAATGGATTC. It translates to CAITVRVRGNGF.

This clonotype was found a few times. This sequence joins TRBV20-1 and TRBJ2-1; 8 bases map to TRBD2. Trimming cost V 3 bases and J 6 bases; bases outside gene matches: 13. The CDR3 covers 16 residues. CDR1 DFQATT and CDR2 SNEGSKA come from the germline V gene (reference sequence). CDR3 residues: CSARGSWAGGGNEQFF. CDR3 in DNA: TGCAGTGCTAGGGGTTCCTGGGCGGGAGGAGGCAATGAGCAGTTCTTC.

By share of the sample, this clonotype is medium-sized. The chain is built from TRBV10-3 and TRBJ1-6; D call uncertain. Germline CDR1 and CDR2: ENHRY and SYGVKD. V shed 2 bases and J shed 9 bases, with 8 bases lying between them. The CDR3 length is 13 residues. The DNA of the CDR3 is TGTGCCATCAGTGAGATGTTAAGTTCACCCCTCCACTTT. Protein product: CAISEMLSSPLHF.

In this sample, this clonotype is large. The CDR3 nucleotides are TGCGCCAGCAGCCAAGGGGGCCCAGCGAACACTGAAGCTTTCTTT. Translated, it gives CASSQGGPANTEAFF. V and J are TRBV4-1 and TRBJ1-1, with a weak D call TRBD1 (5 bases). Germline CDR1 and CDR2: MGHRA and YSYEKL. V dropped 1 base and J dropped 1 base, with 10 bases sitting between them. The CDR3 is 15 amino acids.

Sample share makes this clonotype medium-sized. CDR3 sequence: CASSISRYSYEQYF. CDR3 bases: TGTGCCAGTAGTATCAGTAGATACTCCTACGAGCAGTACTTC. The chain carries TRBV19 and TRBJ2-7; no clear D gene. Looked up from germline, CDR1 is LNHDA and CDR2 is SQIVND (reference sequence). The germline V and J ends were trimmed by 3 bases and 0 bases, with 9 bases remaining between them. CDR3 length: 14 amino acids.